This entry lists 18 T cell receptor beta chains sequenced from one sample in a study of blood T cell repertoires in COVID-19. Sequencing used immunoSEQ multiplex PCR; TCRdb keeps in-frame clones, though not all of them. The table shows around 81,000 clones, with around 85% occurring only once. Sequenced sample: peripheral blood. The receptors derive from a man aged 50-60 years with acute or convalescent COVID-19.

This CDR3 is CASSGSGREADTQYF. The CDR3 nucleotides are TGCGCCAGCAGTGGAAGCGGGAGGGAGGCAGATACGCAGTATTTT. This chain links TRBV10-1 with TRBJ2-3; 10 bases are shared with TRBD2. The germline CDR1 and CDR2 sequences are WNHNN and SYGVQD (reference sequence). This CDR3 comprises 15 residues. V lost 4 bases and J lost 4; bases outside the gene matches: 5.

This clone showed up just once. This rearrangement joins TRBV5-5 to TRBJ2-7; 9 bases are shared with TRBD1. This CDR3 is built from 15 residues. V lost 3 bases and J lost 6; bases outside the gene matches: 10. Germline lookup yields CDR1 SGHKS and CDR2 YYEKEE (reference sequence). The DNA of the CDR3 is TGTGCCAGCAGCTGGGTCGGGGACAGGGTCGGCGAGCAGTACTTC. Residues: CASSWVGDRVGEQYF.

The J gene is TRBJ1-1, the V gene TRBV6-6; 7 bases match TRBD1. The CDR3 loop spans 14 amino acids. Germline loops: CDR1 MNHNY, CDR2 SVGAGI (reference sequence). V was pared by 5 bases and J by 1 base, with 4 bases of the junction left unmatched. The CDR3 DNA follows: TGTGCCAGCAGTGCTCAGGGGGGGAACACTGAAGCTTTCTTT. This codes for CASSAQGGNTEAFF.

The gene calls are TRBV3-1 (or the pseudogene TRBV3-2) and TRBJ1-1; D may be TRBD1 (5 bases). Germline V CDR1 and CDR2: LGHDT, YNNKEL (reference sequence). The V end was cut by 8 bases, the J end by 4 bases, with 11 bases between. The CDR3 consists of 12 residues. Here the CDR3 DNA reads TGTGCCAGCGAAGGAGGGGTCACTGAAGCTTTCTTT. It encodes CASEGGVTEAFF.

V is TRBV6-5 and J is TRBJ1-2; D uncertain. The CDR3 is 16 residues long. Deletions cut 2 bases from V and 4 bases from J, with 17 bases between. CDR1 and CDR2 from the germline V gene are MNHEY and SVGAGI. DNA of the CDR3: TGTGCCAGCAGTTACGGGTCGGGAGGGTCGGGCTATGGCTACACCTTC. It yields the protein CASSYGSGGSGYGYTF.

The gene calls are TRBV28 and TRBJ1-1; TRBD1 matches 7 bases. Germline V gene sequence: CDR1 MDHEN, CDR2 SYDVKM. J lost 7 bases, V lost 6 bases, and 5 bases had no gene match. The CDR3 spans 12 residues. CDR3 DNA: TGTGCCAGCAGAGACCAGGGGGATGAAGCTTTCTTT. It translates to CASRDQGDEAFF.

This chain uses TRBV18 with TRBJ1-1; no definite D call. Germline values: CDR1 KGHSH, CDR2 LQKENI. V gave up 6 bases and J gave up 3 bases, with 11 bases separating them. The CDR3 totals 13 residues. CDR3 DNA sequence: TGTGCCAGCTCTCCAAATAGCGACACTGAAGCTTTCTTT. Translating it yields CASSPNSDTEAFF.

The gene calls are TRBV11-2 and TRBJ1-2; D ambiguous. Looked up from germline, CDR1 is SGHAT and CDR2 is FQNNGV. The V end lost 1 base, the J end lost 6 bases, and 9 bases lay between the germline ends. The CDR3 consists of 13 residues. The CDR3 loop reads CASSLVSTDGYTF. CDR3 nucleotide sequence: TGTGCCAGCAGCTTAGTATCTACGGATGGCTACACCTTC.

A note on this clone: Other nucleotide sequences from this sample produce the same CDR3. The V and J genes are TRBV5-1 and TRBJ1-1; D gene uncertain. The V and J ends lost 5 bases and 11 bases respectively, with 19 bases between them. The germline V gene encodes CDR1 SGHRS and CDR2 YFSETQ. The CDR3 is 13 amino acids. CDR3: CASSSYTAADAFF. The CDR3 bases are TGCGCCAGCAGTTCATACACCGCTGCCGATGCTTTCTTT.

The CDR3 protein is CASSPGQGWQPQHF. In DNA form, the CDR3 reads TGTGCCAGCAGTCCCGGACAGGGGTGGCAGCCCCAGCATTTT. V and J are TRBV28 and TRBJ1-5, with TRBD1 matching over 9 bases. The CDR3 is made up of 14 amino acids. The germline CDR1 and CDR2 sequences are MDHEN and SYDVKM. Unmatched junction bases numbered 6, after V lost 5 bases and J lost 7 bases.

This clone turned up a few times. The chain couples TRBV30 to TRBJ1-1, with 9 bases aligning to TRBD1. Germline-derived CDR1 and CDR2 are GTSNPN and SVGIG (reference sequence). The CDR3 length is 14 residues. Unmatched junction bases numbered 5, after V lost 4 bases and J lost 2 bases. CDR3 DNA sequence: TGTGCCTGGATGACAGGGGGACCCAACACTGAAGCTTTCTTT. This translates into CAWMTGGPNTEAFF. The full variable domain, rest sourced from reference TRBV30 and TRBJ1-1, is SQTIHQWPATLVQPVGSPLSLECTVEGTSNPNLYWYRQAAGRGLQLLFYSVGIGQISSEVPQNLSASRPQDRQFILSSKKLLLSDSGFYLCAWMTGGPNTEAFFGQGTRLTVV.

This chain connects TRBV30 to TRBJ1-1; possible D gene TRBD1, 6 bases. The CDR3 totals 14 residues. Germline V gene sequence: CDR1 GTSNPN, CDR2 SVGIG (reference sequence). Deletions cut 4 bases from V and 4 bases from J, with 16 bases between. CDR3 region: CAWIGTRGFTEAFF. CDR3 DNA sequence: TGTGCCTGGATAGGGACACGAGGGTTCACTGAAGCTTTCTTT.

This chain joins TRBV6-5 and TRBJ1-2, with D maybe TRBD1 (5 bases). The V end was cut by 6 bases, the J end by 2 bases, with 10 bases between. Germline CDR1 and CDR2: MNHEY and SVGAGI. The CDR3 runs 13 residues. The CDR3 DNA is TGTGCCAGCAGCCCACAGGCGAACTATGGCTACACCTTC. Translated, it gives CASSPQANYGYTF.

V and J are TRBV6-2 or TRBV6-3 and TRBJ2-3; 12 positions agree with TRBD1. Germline CDR1 MNHEY, CDR2 SVGEGT. Trimming cost V 0 bases and J 2 bases; bases outside gene matches: 6. The length of the CDR3 is 18 residues. Here the CDR3 reads CASSYSLSGQGATDTQYF. The CDR3 bases are TGTGCCAGCAGTTACTCGCTCTCGGGACAGGGGGCCACAGATACGCAGTATTTT.

This clone was detected many times. The chain is built from TRBV6-4 and TRBJ1-2, with 10 bases matching TRBD1. V trimming: 6 bases; J trimming: 4 bases; junction bases outside the gene matches: 20. Looked up from germline, CDR1 is MRHNA and CDR2 is SNTAGT. The CDR3 loop spans 19 amino acids. CDR3 DNA sequence: TGTGCCAGCAGCCTTCCACCGGGACAGGGGATAACGCCGGCCTATGGCTACACCTTC. Amino acid sequence: CASSLPPGQGITPAYGYTF.

This clone was observed a handful of times. The chain joins TRBV10-3 to TRBJ2-1; 11 nucleotides align to TRBD2. This CDR3 has 16 residues. Losses at the gene ends were 5 bases for V and 3 bases for J; bases not matched to a gene: 6. Germline V CDR1 and CDR2: ENHRY, SYGVKD. The CDR3 region has the DNA TGTGCCATCAGTTCTGGGACTAGCGGCATCTACAATGAGCAGTTCTTC. This gives the protein CAISSGTSGIYNEQFF.

The chain employs TRBV6-5 and TRBJ1-1, with D tentatively TRBD1 (6 bases). The CDR3 totals 14 residues. V lost 6 bases and J lost 0, with 11 bases in between. Germline V gene data show CDR1 as MNHEY and CDR2 as SVGAGI. CDR3 sequence (DNA): TGTGCCAGCAGCACCGGACAGTTGAACACTGAAGCTTTCTTT. Amino acid sequence: CASSTGQLNTEAFF.

V gene TRBV30 combines with J gene TRBJ2-3, with D possibly matching TRBD1 (5 bases). Trimming removed 0 bases from V and 5 bases from J, with 12 bases in between. Germline CDR1 reads GTSNPN; CDR2 reads SVGIG (reference sequence). The CDR3 length is 14 residues. CDR3 sequence reads: CAWSVLAGLDTQYF. The CDR3 bases are TGTGCCTGGAGTGTATTGGCAGGGTTAGATACGCAGTATTTT. The complete variable domain, with remaining parts taken from reference TRBV30 and TRBJ2-3, reads SQTIHQWPATLVQPVGSPLSLECTVEGTSNPNLYWYRQAAGRGLQLLFYSVGIGQISSEVPQNLSASRPQDRQFILSSKKLLLSDSGFYLCAWSVLAGLDTQYFGPGTRLTVL.